The T cell receptor beta chain described here comes from a study of human T cells and chemical hapten exposure. Study-wide results and caveats: After DPC sensitization, TCRs above 1 in 1000 frequency showed no change.

The time point was: patch test 1, 2 weeks after DPC sensitization. Treatment reported: therapeutic diphenylcyclopropenone sensitization with weekly scalp DPC. Germline V CDR1 and CDR2: MNHNS, SASEGT. The CDR3 runs 13 residues. Individual cDNA molecules each carried unique molecular identifiers attached by the library. TCRdb passed the RACE reads through MiXCR, listing each CDR3 protein once. The data contain approximately 400,000 distinct CDR3 sequences, about 4.4% of them singletons. A note on this clonotype: Its cognate antigen is unknown. A read error may be the cause here, since a much bigger clone is one base away.

The chain joins TRBV6-1 to TRBJ1-1, with a tentative D call TRBD1 (5 bases). This sample comprised whole blood, obtained in connection with sensitization to the hapten diphenylcyclopropenone (DPC). This clonotype was obtained from a woman between 45 and 60 years old with alopecia areata. Some clones in this sample may be carry-over from other donors' samples. The CDR3 is CASRQGENAEALF. CDR3 bases: TGTGCCAGCCGCCAGGGAGAAAACGCTGAAGCTCTCTTT.